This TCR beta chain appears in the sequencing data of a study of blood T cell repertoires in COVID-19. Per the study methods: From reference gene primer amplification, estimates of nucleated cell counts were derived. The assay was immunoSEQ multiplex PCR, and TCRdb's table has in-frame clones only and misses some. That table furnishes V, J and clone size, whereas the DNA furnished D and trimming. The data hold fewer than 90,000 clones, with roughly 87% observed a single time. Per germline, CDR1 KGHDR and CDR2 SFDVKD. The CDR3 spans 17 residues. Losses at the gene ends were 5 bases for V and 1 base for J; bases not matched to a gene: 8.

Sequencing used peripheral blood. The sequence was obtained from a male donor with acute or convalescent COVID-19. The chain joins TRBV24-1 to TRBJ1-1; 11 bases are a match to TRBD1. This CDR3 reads CATSVLDRGPRNTEAFF. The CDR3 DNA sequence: TGTGCCACCAGTGTCTTGGACAGGGGGCCGCGGAACACTGAAGCTTTCTTT.